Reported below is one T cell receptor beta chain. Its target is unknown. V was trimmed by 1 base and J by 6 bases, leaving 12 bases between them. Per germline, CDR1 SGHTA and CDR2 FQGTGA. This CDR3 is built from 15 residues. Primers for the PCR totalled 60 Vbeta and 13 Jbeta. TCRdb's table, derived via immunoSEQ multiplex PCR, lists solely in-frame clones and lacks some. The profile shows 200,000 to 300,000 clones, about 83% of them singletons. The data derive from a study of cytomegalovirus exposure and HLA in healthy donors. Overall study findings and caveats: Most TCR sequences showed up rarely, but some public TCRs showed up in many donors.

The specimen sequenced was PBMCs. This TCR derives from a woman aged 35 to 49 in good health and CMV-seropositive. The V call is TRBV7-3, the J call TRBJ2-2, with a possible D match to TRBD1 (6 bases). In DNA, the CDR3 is TGTGCCAGCAGCTTAATAGGGGGTGCGGCCGGGGAGCTGTTTTTT. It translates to CASSLIGGAAGELFF.